Each of the 5 T cell receptor beta chains below was sequenced from the same sample in a study of blood T cell repertoires in COVID-19 (dated by TCRdb to about 2020). To prepare the library, the immunoSEQ multiplex PCR assay was applied. TCRdb took this table from immuneACCESS and kept in-frame rearrangements with V and J called. Such tables lack part of the clones; where checked against another copy, unresolved V genes explain under half of the gap, and the rest is unexplained. The sample table lists approximately 270,000 clones, roughly 86% of them with a count of one. Roughly 8% of the sample rests with the top ten. Sequenced input: peripheral blood. Every receptor here comes from a man aged 40-49 years with active or convalescent COVID-19.

The rearrangement joins TRBV5-8 to TRBJ2-3; D is perhaps TRBD2 (5 bases). Germline CDR1 and CDR2: SGHTS and YDEGEE. This CDR3 spans 15 amino acids. V shed 4 bases and J shed 5 bases, with 17 bases lying between them. The CDR3 DNA reads TGTGCCAGCAGCATCCTACCCCGGGGTATAGATACGCAGTATTTT. Protein product: CASSILPRGIDTQYF.

The chain links TRBV4-1 to TRBJ1-1; D unclear. This CDR3 is 15 amino acids long. Trimming pared 0 bases from V and 1 base from J, leaving 9 bases between. Per germline, CDR1 MGHRA and CDR2 YSYEKL. The CDR3 DNA is TGCGCCAGCAGCCAAGATACTCTCTCGAACACTGAAGCTTTCTTT. Translation gives CASSQDTLSNTEAFF.

The genes are TRBV11-2 and TRBJ2-2, with a weak D call TRBD2 (5 bases). Germline V gives CDR1 SGHAT, CDR2 FQNNGV. CDR3 length: 15 residues. The V and J ends lost 2 bases and 5 bases respectively, with 12 bases between them. The CDR3 DNA sequence: TGTGCCAGCAGCTTAATAAGAGGGATTACCGGGGAGCTGTTTTTT. Translated: CASSLIRGITGELFF.

In this sample, this clone turned up a few times. J is TRBJ1-2 and V is TRBV7-9, with 9 positions matching TRBD1. Germline V lookup: CDR1 SEHNR, CDR2 FQNEAQ (reference sequence). CDR3 length: 17 residues. Germline trimming cut 4 bases from V and 3 bases from J; bases unmatched to any gene: 12. For the CDR3, the DNA is TGTGCCAGCAGCTCCGGAGGGACAGGGAAACGCGACTATGGCTACACCTTC. This encodes CASSSGGTGKRDYGYTF. The full variable domain, completed using reference TRBV7-9 and TRBJ1-2, is DTGVSQNPRHKITKRGQNVTFRCDPISEHNRLYWYRQTLGQGPEFLTYFQNEAQLEKSRLLSDRFSAERPKGSFSTLEIQRTEQGDSAMYLCASSSGGTGKRDYGYTFGSGTRLTVV.

The J gene is TRBJ1-6, the V gene TRBV11-2, with no clear D. There are 14 residues in the CDR3. Germline V CDR1 and CDR2: SGHAT, FQNNGV. V lost 3 bases and J lost 4, with 7 bases in between. The CDR3 nucleotides are TGTGCCAGCAGCTTCGACTCGTATAATTCACCCCTCCACTTT. As protein: CASSFDSYNSPLHF.